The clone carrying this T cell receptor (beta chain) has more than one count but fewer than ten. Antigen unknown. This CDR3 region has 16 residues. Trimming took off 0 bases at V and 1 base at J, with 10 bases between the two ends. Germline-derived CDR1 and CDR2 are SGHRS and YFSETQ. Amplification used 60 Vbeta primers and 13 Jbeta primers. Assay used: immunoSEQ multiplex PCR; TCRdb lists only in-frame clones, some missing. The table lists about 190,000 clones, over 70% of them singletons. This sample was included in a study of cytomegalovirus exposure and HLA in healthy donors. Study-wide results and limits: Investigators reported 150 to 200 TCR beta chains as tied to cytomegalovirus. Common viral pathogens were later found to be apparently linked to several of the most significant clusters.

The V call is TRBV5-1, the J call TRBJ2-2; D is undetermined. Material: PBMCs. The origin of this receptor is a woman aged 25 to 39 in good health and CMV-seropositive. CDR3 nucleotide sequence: TGCGCCAGCAGCTTGGACAGCTCTATGAACACCGGGGAGCTGTTTTTT. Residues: CASSLDSSMNTGELFF.